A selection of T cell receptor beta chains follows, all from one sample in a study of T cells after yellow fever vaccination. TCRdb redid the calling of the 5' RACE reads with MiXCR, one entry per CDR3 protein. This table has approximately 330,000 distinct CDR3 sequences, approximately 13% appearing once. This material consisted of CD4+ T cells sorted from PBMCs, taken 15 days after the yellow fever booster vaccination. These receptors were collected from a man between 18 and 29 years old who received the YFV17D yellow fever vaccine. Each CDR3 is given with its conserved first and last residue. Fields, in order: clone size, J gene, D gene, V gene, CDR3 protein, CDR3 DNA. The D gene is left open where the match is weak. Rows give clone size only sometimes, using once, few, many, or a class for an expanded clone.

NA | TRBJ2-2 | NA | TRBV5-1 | CASSLDRGMHSGELFF | TGCGCCAGCAGCTTGGATCGGGGAATGCATTCCGGGGAGCTGTTTTTT
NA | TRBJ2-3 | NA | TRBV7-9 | CASSLDSHTQYF | TGTGCCAGCAGCCTGGACTCTCATACGCAGTATTTT
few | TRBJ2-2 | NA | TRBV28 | CASSSPPTHTGELFF | TGTGCCAGCAGTTCCCCCCCTACACACACCGGGGAGCTGTTTTTT
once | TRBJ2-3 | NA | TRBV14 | CASSPPSGSDTQYF | TGTGCCAGCAGCCCTCCCTCGGGCAGTGATACGCAGTATTTT
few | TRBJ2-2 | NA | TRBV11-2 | CASSLFVLADNTGELFF | TGTGCCAGCAGCTTATTTGTTCTAGCAGATAACACCGGGGAGCTGTTTTTT
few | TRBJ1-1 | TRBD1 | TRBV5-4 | CASSPGLSGQRIEAFF | TGTGCCAGCAGCCCGGGCCTCTCGGGACAGAGAATAGAAGCTTTCTTT
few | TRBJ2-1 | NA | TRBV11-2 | CDRRARQFF | TGTGATAGGCGGGCGCGGCAGTTCTTC
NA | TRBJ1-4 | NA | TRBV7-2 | CASSSQGSFDKLFF | TGTGCCAGCAGCTCCCAGGGTTCATTTGATAAACTGTTTTTT
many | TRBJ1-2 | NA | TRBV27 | CASRGLWGEPNYGYTF | TGTGCCAGCAGGGGATTGTGGGGAGAGCCTAACTATGGCTACACCTTC
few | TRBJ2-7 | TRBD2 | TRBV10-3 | CAITAELAGSSYEQYF | TGTGCCATCACTGCCGAACTAGCGGGGAGCTCCTACGAGCAGTACTTC
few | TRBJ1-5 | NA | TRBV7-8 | CASSLVIGNQPQHF | TGTGCCAGCAGCTTAGTGATTGGCAATCAGCCCCAGCATTTT
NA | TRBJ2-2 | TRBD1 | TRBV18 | CASSSDRVAGELFF | TGTGCCAGCTCATCCGACAGGGTCGCCGGGGAGCTGTTTTTT
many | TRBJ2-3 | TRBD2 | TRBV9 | CASTSGEGTDTQYF | TGTGCCAGCACTAGCGGGGAGGGCACAGATACGCAGTATTTT
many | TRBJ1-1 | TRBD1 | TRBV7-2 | CASRQTGTVFEAFF | TGTGCCAGCAGGCAAACCGGGACAGTGTTCGAAGCTTTCTTT
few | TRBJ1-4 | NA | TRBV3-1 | CASREGTLHVEKLFF | TGTGCCAGCAGAGAGGGGACTTTGCATGTTGAAAAACTGTTTTTT
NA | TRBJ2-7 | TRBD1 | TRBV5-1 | CASRSHFQGAYEQYF | TGCGCCAGCAGGTCCCACTTTCAGGGGGCCTACGAGCAGTACTTC
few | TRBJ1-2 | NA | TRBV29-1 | CSVGGGYTF | TGCAGCGTTGGAGGTGGCTACACCTTC
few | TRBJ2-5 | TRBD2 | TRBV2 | CASSASGGQETQYF | TGTGCCAGCAGTGCTAGCGGGGGGCAGGAGACCCAGTACTTC
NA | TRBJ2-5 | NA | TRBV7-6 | CASSSGPIRETQCF | TGTGCCAGCAGCTCGGGACCGATCAGGGAGACCCAGTGCTTC
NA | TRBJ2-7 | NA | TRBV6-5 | CASSYRPWGSYEQYF | TGTGCCAGCAGTTACCGTCCCTGGGGTTCCTACGAGCAGTACTTC
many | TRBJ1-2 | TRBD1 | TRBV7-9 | CASSFPEGAANYGYTF | TGTGCCAGCAGCTTCCCCGAGGGGGCCGCGAACTATGGCTACACCTTC
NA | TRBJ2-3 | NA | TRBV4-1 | CASSQVGATDTQYF | TGCGCCAGCAGCCAGGTCGGGGCTACGGATACGCAGTATTTT
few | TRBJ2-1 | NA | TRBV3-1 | CASSQGFGNEQFF | TGTGCCAGCAGCCAAGGGTTTGGCAATGAGCAGTTCTTC
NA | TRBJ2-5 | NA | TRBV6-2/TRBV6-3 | CASSYGFSQYF | TGTGCCAGCAGTTATGGGTTTTCCCAGTACTTC
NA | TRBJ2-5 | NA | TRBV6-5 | CASSYSRHTTLQETQYF | TGTGCCAGCAGTTACTCGAGACATACTACATTACAAGAGACCCAGTACTTC
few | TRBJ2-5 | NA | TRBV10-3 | CAISQGQETQYF | TGTGCCATCTCCCAGGGGCAAGAGACCCAGTACTTC
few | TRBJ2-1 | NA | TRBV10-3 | CAITVYNEQFF | TGTGCCATAACTGTTTACAATGAGCAGTTCTTC
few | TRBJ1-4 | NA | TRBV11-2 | CASRERLMSEKLFF | TGTGCCAGCAGAGAGAGACTTATGAGTGAAAAACTGTTTTTT
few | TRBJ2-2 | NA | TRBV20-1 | CSASGGRGRANTGELFF | TGCAGTGCTAGTGGTGGGCGGGGCCGCGCGAACACCGGGGAGCTGTTTTTT
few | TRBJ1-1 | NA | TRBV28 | CATEPGQNTEAFF | TGTGCCACTGAACCGGGACAGAACACTGAAGCTTTCTTT
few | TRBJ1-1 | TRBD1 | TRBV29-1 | CSGGQRNTEAFF | TGCAGCGGGGGACAGAGGAACACTGAAGCTTTCTTT
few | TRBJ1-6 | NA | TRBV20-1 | CSARVAHYSPLHF | TGCAGTGCTAGAGTTGCCCACTATTCACCCCTCCACTTT
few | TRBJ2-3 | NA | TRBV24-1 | CATQVTDTQYF | TGTGCCACACAGGTTACAGATACGCAGTATTTT
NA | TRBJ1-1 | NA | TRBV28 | CASSLSSGALEAFF | TGTGCCAGCAGTTTATCCTCAGGGGCCCTTGAAGCTTTCTTT
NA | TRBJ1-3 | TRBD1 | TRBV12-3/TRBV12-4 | CASRGTGRGNTIYF | TGTGCCAGCAGGGGGACAGGGAGAGGAAACACCATATATTTT
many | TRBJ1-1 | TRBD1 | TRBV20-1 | CSARPRLGQKNTEAFF | TGCAGTGCTAGACCAAGGCTGGGACAGAAGAACACTGAAGCTTTCTTT
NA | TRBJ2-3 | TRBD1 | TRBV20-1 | CSGAKGARTDTQYF | TGCAGTGGGGCCAAGGGGGCGCGCACAGATACGCAGTATTTT